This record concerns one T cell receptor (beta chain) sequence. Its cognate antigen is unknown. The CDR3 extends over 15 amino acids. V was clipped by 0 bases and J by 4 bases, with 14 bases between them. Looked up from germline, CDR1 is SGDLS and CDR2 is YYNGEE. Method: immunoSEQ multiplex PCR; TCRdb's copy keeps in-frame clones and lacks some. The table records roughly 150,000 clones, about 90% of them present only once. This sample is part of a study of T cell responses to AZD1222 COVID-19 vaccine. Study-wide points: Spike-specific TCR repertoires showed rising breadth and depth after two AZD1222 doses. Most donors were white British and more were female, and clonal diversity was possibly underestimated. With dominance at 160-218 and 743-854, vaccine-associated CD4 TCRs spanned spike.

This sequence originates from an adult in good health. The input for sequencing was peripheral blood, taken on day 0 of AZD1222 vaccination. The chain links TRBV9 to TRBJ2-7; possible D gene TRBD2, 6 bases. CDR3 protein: CASSVAGGSGYEQYF. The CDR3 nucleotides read TGTGCCAGCAGCGTAGCTGGAGGGTCCGGTTACGAGCAGTACTTC.